This T cell receptor (beta chain) was observed in a study of blood T cell repertoires in COVID-19. Background on the study: Samples came from the United States, Italy and Spain, spanning acute and convalescent COVID-19. PBMCs, B-cell-depleted T cells, or T cells were the source of the cDNA or gDNA that made up the material.

CDR3 length: 12 amino acids. TCRdb's copy holds only in-frame clones and misses some; the assay was immunoSEQ multiplex PCR. The sample includes about 160,000 clones, approximately 87% of them seen just once. The chain recombines TRBV21-1 with TRBJ2-7; the D call in the table, TRBD2, was not verified against the DNA. TRBV21-1 is designated a pseudogene. This clonotype was sampled from a woman between 65 and 79 years old with COVID-19, enrolled during active disease. Sequences were obtained from peripheral blood. CDR3 sequence: CASSPPSSEQYF. The CDR3 nucleotides read TGTGCCAGCAGCCCCCCCTCGTCCGAGCAGTACTTC.